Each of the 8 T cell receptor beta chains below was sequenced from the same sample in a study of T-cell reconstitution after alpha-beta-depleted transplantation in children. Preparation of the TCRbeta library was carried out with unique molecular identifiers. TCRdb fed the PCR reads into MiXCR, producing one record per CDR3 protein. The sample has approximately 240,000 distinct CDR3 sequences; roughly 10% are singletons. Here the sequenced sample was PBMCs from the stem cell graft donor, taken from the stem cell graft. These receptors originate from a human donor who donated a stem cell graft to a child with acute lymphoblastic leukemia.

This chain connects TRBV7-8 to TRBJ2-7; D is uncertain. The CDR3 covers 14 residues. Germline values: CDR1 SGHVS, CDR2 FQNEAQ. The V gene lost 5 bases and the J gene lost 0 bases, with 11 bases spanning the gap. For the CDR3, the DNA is TGTGCCAGCAGCGTTTTAATCGACTCCTACGAGCAGTACTTC. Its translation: CASSVLIDSYEQYF.

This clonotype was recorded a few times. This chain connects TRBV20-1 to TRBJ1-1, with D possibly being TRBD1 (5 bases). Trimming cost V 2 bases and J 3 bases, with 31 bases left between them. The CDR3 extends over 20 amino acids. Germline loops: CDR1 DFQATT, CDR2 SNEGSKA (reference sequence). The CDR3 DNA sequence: TGCAGTGCTAGACGACTACCGCGTAGGGGAAGAAGTGACACCCACACTGAAGCTTTCTTT. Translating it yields CSARRLPRRGRSDTHTEAFF.

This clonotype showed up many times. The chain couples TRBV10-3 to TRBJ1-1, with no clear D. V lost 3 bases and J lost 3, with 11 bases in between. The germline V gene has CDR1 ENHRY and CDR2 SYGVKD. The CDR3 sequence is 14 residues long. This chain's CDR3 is CAISDAGFDTEAFF. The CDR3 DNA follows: TGTGCCATCAGTGACGCCGGGTTCGACACTGAAGCTTTCTTT.

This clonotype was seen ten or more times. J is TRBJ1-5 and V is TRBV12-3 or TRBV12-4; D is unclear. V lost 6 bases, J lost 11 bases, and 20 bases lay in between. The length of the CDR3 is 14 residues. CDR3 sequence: CASREGRTFSAQHF. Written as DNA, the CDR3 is TGTGCCAGCAGGGAAGGACGTACCTTTTCAGCCCAGCATTTT.

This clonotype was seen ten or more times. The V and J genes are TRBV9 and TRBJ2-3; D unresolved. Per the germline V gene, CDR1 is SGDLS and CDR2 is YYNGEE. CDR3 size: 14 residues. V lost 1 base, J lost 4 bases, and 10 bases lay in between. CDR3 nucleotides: TGTGCCAGCAGCGTAACTGGCATGGCAGATACGCAGTATTTT. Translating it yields CASSVTGMADTQYF.

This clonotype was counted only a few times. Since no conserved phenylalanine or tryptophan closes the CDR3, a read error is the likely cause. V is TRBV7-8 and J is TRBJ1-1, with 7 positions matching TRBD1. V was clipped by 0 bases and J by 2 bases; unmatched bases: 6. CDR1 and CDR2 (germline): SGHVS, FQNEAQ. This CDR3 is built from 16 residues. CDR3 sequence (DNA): TGTGCCAGCAGCTTAGCTTGGGGACAGCCAAACACTGAAGCTTTCTGT. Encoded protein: CASSLAWGQPNTEAFC.

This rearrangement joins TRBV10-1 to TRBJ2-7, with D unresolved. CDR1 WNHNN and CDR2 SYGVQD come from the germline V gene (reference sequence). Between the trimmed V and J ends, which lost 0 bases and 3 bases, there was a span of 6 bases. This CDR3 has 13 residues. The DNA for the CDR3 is TGCGCCAGCAGTGAGTCCCAAGTCTACGAGCAGTACTTC. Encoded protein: CASSESQVYEQYF.

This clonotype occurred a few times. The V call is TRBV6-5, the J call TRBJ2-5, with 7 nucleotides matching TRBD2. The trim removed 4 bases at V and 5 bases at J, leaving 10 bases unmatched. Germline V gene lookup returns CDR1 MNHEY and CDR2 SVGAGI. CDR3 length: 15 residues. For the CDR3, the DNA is TGTGCCAGCAGTTTCTTCACGGGGGGTCGGGAGACCCAGTACTTC. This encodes CASSFFTGGRETQYF.